Listed below are T cell receptor beta chains from one sample, sequenced in a study of blood T cell repertoires in COVID-19. Generated by immunoSEQ multiplex PCR, the TCRdb table keeps only in-frame clones and is missing some. Of over 250,000 clones in the sample, 88% are singletons; the top ten hold 2% to 2.5%. The sequencing sample was made of PBMCs or T cells enriched from blood (not recorded which). These receptor sequences come from a woman aged 55 to 70 in a cohort exposed to, infected with or recovered from COVID-19 (not recorded which). CDR3s include the opening cysteine and the closing phenylalanine or tryptophan. Clone sizes are given selectively: once, few, many, or a class where the clone is expanded.

V,size,J,CDR3
TRBV28,NA,TRBJ2-3,CASSFPRSGGDTQYF
TRBV30,NA,TRBJ1-2,CAGLISGTGNYGYTF
TRBV7-5,NA,TRBJ1-5,CARSLTGPTNQPQHF
TRBV20-1,NA,TRBJ2-7,CSARAGDEQYF
TRBV12-3/TRBV12-4,few,TRBJ1-2,CASSAGNYGYTF
TRBV7-9,NA,TRBJ2-7,CASSLAGGTEEEQYF
TRBV5-1,NA,TRBJ1-4,CASSLEPQANEKLFF
TRBV18,NA,TRBJ2-5,CASSPEASGLQETQYF
TRBV19,NA,TRBJ2-7,CASTPTGTYEQYF
TRBV27,once,TRBJ2-7,CATTVRTGVSYEQYF
TRBV19,NA,TRBJ1-1,CASRQGWTEAFF
TRBV5-6,NA,TRBJ2-7,CASSSPRGTSGRAGQYF
TRBV5-1,NA,TRBJ2-1,CASSPGGLAGVNEQFF
TRBV2,NA,TRBJ2-7,CASRLQGQGQYEQYF
TRBV9,NA,TRBJ2-2,CASSSAWRGGELFF
TRBV2,NA,TRBJ2-5,CASNAAGRETQYF
TRBV5-4,NA,TRBJ1-4,CASRDWTATNEKLFF
TRBV5-1,NA,TRBJ2-1,CASSLATDTAYNEQFF
TRBV15,NA,TRBJ2-1,CATSIGAGAGGIEQFF
TRBV5-6,NA,TRBJ2-7,CASSLRERGYEQYF
TRBV7-9,NA,TRBJ2-1,CASILLRVGGYNEQFF
TRBV10-3,once,TRBJ2-5,CAIRSGSGQETQYF
TRBV19,NA,TRBJ2-3,CASSIRREFTDTQYF
TRBV12-3/TRBV12-4,NA,TRBJ1-1,CATGVETEAFF
TRBV15,NA,TRBJ2-7,CATSREAGSEFPYEQYF
TRBV18,NA,TRBJ2-5,CASSGTGEETQYF
TRBV14,NA,TRBJ2-3,CASRRQGSDTQYF
TRBV5-5,NA,TRBJ1-5,CASSLRESNQPQHF
TRBV5-1,NA,TRBJ2-3,CASSRGLAGDSYF
TRBV7-2,NA,TRBJ2-2,CASSLGAAGELFF
TRBV20-1,NA,TRBJ2-1,CSARPLGAQFF
TRBV2,NA,TRBJ2-3,CASSWDRTTDTQYF
TRBV7-9,few,TRBJ2-1,CASSIKPRLAGINEQFF
TRBV6-4,once,TRBJ1-4,CASSDIAGEKLFF
TRBV2,NA,TRBJ2-3,CASTYGLAGGTNAQYF
TRBV19,NA,TRBJ2-2,CASSDSFSGELFF
TRBV6-2/TRBV6-3,NA,TRBJ2-7,CASSYSKGMGYEQYF